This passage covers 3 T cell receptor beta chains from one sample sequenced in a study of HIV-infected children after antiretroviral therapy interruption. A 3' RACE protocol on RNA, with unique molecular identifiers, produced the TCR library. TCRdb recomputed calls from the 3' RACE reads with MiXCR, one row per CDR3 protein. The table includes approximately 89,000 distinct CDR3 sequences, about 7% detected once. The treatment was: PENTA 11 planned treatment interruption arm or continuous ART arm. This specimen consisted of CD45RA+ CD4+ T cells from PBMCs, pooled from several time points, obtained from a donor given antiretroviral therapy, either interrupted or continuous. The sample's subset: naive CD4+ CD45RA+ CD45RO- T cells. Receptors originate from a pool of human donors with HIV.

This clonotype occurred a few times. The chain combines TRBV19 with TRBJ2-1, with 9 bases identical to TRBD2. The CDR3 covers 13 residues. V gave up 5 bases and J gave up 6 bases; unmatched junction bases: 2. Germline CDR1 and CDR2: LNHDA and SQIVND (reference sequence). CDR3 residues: CASSLSGSNEQFF. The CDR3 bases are TGTGCCAGTAGTCTTAGCGGGAGCAATGAGCAGTTCTTC.

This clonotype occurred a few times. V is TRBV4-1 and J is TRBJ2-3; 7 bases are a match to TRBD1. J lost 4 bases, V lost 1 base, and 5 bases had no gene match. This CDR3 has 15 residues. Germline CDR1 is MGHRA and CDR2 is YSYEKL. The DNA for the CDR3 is TGCGCCAGCAGCCAAGGACAGGGCGTAGCAGATACGCAGTATTTT. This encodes CASSQGQGVADTQYF.

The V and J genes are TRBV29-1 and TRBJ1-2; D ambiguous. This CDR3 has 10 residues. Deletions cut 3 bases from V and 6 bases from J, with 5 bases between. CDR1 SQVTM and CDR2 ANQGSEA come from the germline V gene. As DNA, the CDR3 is TGCAGCGTTGAGAAGAATGGCTACACCTTC. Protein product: CSVEKNGYTF.